The rows below give T cell receptor beta chains drawn from one sample of a study of cytomegalovirus exposure and HLA in healthy donors. The protocol was immunoSEQ multiplex PCR, while the TCRdb copy is restricted to in-frame clones and leaves out a portion. Of about 150,000 clones listed, about 85% are singletons. The specimen was PBMCs. The source is a woman aged 18-29 years in good health and CMV-seronegative. Both conserved end residues are part of each CDR3. D genes are given only for firm matches. Rows may omit the clone size; those that give it use once, few, many or a size class.

once,TRBV19,TRBD1,TRBJ1-2,CASSISTGGIYGYTF,TGTGCCAGTAGTATATCGACAGGGGGCATCTATGGCTACACCTTC
NA,TRBV2,NA,TRBJ2-2,CASKTETGTGELFF,TGTGCCAGCAAGACGGAGACGGGAACCGGGGAGCTGTTTTTT
NA,TRBV10-3,NA,TRBJ2-7,CAIFEPRGFSYEQYF,TGTGCCATCTTTGAGCCCAGGGGATTCTCCTACGAGCAGTACTTC
once,TRBV28,TRBD1,TRBJ1-1,CASSPHRGWGTEAFF,TGTGCCAGCAGTCCCCACAGGGGATGGGGCACTGAAGCTTTCTTT
NA,TRBV5-5,TRBD1,TRBJ1-4,CASTKESGQATNEKLFF,TGTGCCAGCACCAAAGAGTCTGGACAGGCAACTAATGAAAAACTGTTTTTT
NA,TRBV28,TRBD1,TRBJ1-5,CASSRTGASNQPQHF,TGTGCCAGCAGTCGGACAGGGGCAAGCAATCAGCCCCAGCATTTT
NA,TRBV19,NA,TRBJ2-3,CASSIGRQLDTQYF,TGTGCCAGTAGTATAGGAAGACAGCTAGATACGCAGTATTTT
NA,TRBV7-8,NA,TRBJ2-7,CASSPAQGEQYF,TGTGCCAGCAGCCCCGCTCAGGGGGAGCAGTACTTC
NA,TRBV18,NA,TRBJ1-4,CASSPGAAGSPFSEKLFF,TGTGCCAGCTCACCTGGGGCCGCGGGGTCCCCTTTTTCGGAAAAACTGTTTTTT
NA,TRBV30,TRBD1,TRBJ2-7,CAWSEPPTGGYEQYF,TGTGCCTGGAGTGAACCCCCAACAGGGGGCTACGAGCAGTACTTC
NA,TRBV28,NA,TRBJ1-5,CASSPLGAGNQPQHF,TGTGCCAGCAGCCCCCTTGGGGCGGGCAATCAGCCCCAGCATTTT
NA,TRBV25-1,TRBD2,TRBJ2-1,CASTPSGRNEQFF,TGTGCCAGCACCCCTAGCGGGAGGAATGAGCAGTTCTTC
NA,TRBV23-1,TRBD1,TRBJ2-7,CASDSGGEQYF,TGCGCCAGCGATTCAGGGGGCGAGCAGTACTTC
NA,TRBV4-1,NA,TRBJ1-1,CASSFRTGTEAFF,TGCGCCAGCAGCTTCCGCACAGGGACTGAAGCTTTCTTT
few,TRBV19,TRBD2,TRBJ2-4,CASSIAGGGKRNIQYF,TGTGCCAGTAGTATAGCCGGGGGGGGGAAACGAAACATTCAGTACTTC
NA,TRBV19,TRBD1,TRBJ1-5,CASSITRQGPAQPQHF,TGTGCCAGTAGTATAACCCGACAGGGGCCGGCTCAGCCCCAGCATTTT
NA,TRBV6-1,TRBD1,TRBJ2-1,CASSSRQGPYNEQFF,TGTGCCAGCAGTAGTAGACAGGGGCCCTACAATGAGCAGTTCTTC
NA,TRBV9,NA,TRBJ2-7,CASSDTGSEQYF,TGTGCCAGCAGTGATACAGGATCCGAGCAGTACTTC
once,TRBV5-1,TRBD1,TRBJ1-4,CASSQGQRNEKLFF,TGCGCCAGCAGCCAGGGACAGCGGAATGAAAAACTGTTTTTT
NA,TRBV10-1,TRBD2,TRBJ2-7,CASSEFAGGTYEQYF,TGCGCCAGCAGTGAGTTTGCGGGGGGTACCTACGAGCAGTACTTC
NA,TRBV19,NA,TRBJ1-2,CASSIPDMPNYGYTF,TGTGCCAGTAGTATCCCGGACATGCCTAACTATGGCTACACCTTC
NA,TRBV30,TRBD2,TRBJ2-1,CAWSVLREDRLF,TGTGCCTGGAGTGTACTGCGGGAGGATCGGCTCTTC
NA,TRBV6-5,TRBD1,TRBJ2-1,CASSYPPGGDIYEQFF,TGTGCCAGCAGTTACCCCCCAGGGGGCGATATCTATGAGCAGTTCTTC
NA,TRBV29-1,NA,TRBJ1-4,CSVYGQGEKLFF,TGCAGCGTTTACGGGCAGGGTGAAAAACTGTTTTTT
NA,TRBV4-3,TRBD1,TRBJ1-5,CASSQNRGNQPQHF,TGCGCCAGCAGCCAAAACAGGGGGAACCAGCCCCAGCATTTT
NA,TRBV4-3,TRBD2,TRBJ2-7,CASSQDVGTTYEQYF,TGCGCCAGCAGCCAAGATGTAGGGACTACCTACGAGCAGTACTTC
NA,TRBV28,NA,TRBJ2-7,CASIRGPGSSYEQYF,TGTGCCAGCATTAGAGGGCCCGGTAGCTCCTACGAGCAGTACTTC
few,TRBV2,TRBD1,TRBJ2-1,CASTQGAMDEQFF,TGTGCCAGCACCCAGGGGGCGATGGATGAGCAGTTCTTC
few,TRBV28,NA,TRBJ1-4,CASRHPDEKLFF,TGTGCCAGCAGGCACCCGGATGAAAAACTGTTTTTT
NA,TRBV19,TRBD1,TRBJ2-7,CASRLVGDRSYEQYF,TGTGCCAGTAGGCTGGTGGGGGACAGGAGCTACGAGCAGTACTTC
NA,TRBV27,NA,TRBJ1-5,CASSLDSGNQPQHF,TGTGCCAGCAGTCTCGACAGTGGCAATCAGCCCCAGCATTTT